This section outlines one TCR beta chain sequence together with its context. This clonotype was seen more than once but under ten times. Its specific antigen is unknown. No base-level quality is on record; no much larger clone is a single base apart. Reading the label with the study, this specimen's treatment or condition is: allogeneic hematopoietic cell transplantation with graft depleted of TCRalphabeta T cells and CD19 B cells. The children who served as transplant recipients had been given grafts of TCRalphabeta/CD19-depleted allogeneic hematopoietic cells. The data derive from a study of T-cell reconstitution after alpha-beta-depleted transplantation in children (dated by TCRdb to the mid-2010s). Context from the whole study: The study quantitatively tracked T-cell immune reconstitution after TCRalphabeta/CD19-depleted allogeneic hematopoietic cell transplantation in children using TCR repertoire profiling.

There are 15 amino acids in the CDR3, from cysteine to phenylalanine inclusive. Solely the CDR3 DNA is kept, with 45 bases framed from the first base. Trimming removed 2 bases from V and 1 base from J, leaving 11 bases between the germline ends. The method behind the library was PCR. Sequencing used an Illumina HiSeq 2500. TCR libraries were prepared with molecular barcoding, using unique molecular identifiers to normalize TCRbeta repertoire quantification. Using fastp at Q25 and MiXCR, TCRdb reprocessed the public reads and kept productive beta chains. Entries are consolidated by CDR3 protein sequence, retaining the most common genes and DNA. In this sample the table shows 750,000 to 950,000 distinct CDR3 sequences, 16% of which occur a single time. Around 5% of the sample is in the top ten clones. Overall results and qualifications from the work: Apparently early alphabetaT-cell count recovery about two months after transplant reportedly relied on only several hundred rapidly expanded clones derived from non-depleted graft cells. The frequencies of hyperexpanded clones fell over the following months, and after one year, T-cell counts and TCRbeta diversity were mostly attributed to newly produced T cells. In some patients, the high TCRbeta diversity seen at day 60 was put down to recipient T cells and intrathymic progenitors that had survived conditioning.

Here the chain combines TRBV12-3 or TRBV12-4 and TRBJ2-5, with a tentative D gene TRBD1 over 5 matching bases. This material consisted of PBMCs, mostly from graft donor cells, taken 360 days after TCRalphabeta/CD19-depleted stem cell transplant. The receptor was isolated from a male patient between 10 and 17 years old who had a stem cell transplant for acute lymphoblastic leukemia, so the T cells may come from the graft donor. Read as DNA, the sequence is TGTGCCAGCAGTTTAAGCGAGACAGCCCAAGAGACCCAGTACTTC. This is translated as CASSLSETAQETQYF.